Listed below are T cell receptor beta chains from one sample, sequenced in a study of T cell responses to AZD1222 COVID-19 vaccine. The method was immunoSEQ multiplex PCR; TCRdb's version includes in-frame clones alone and lacks a portion of them. The table has over 75,000 clones, about 92% seen once. Sequenced material: peripheral blood, taken on day 0 of AZD1222 vaccination. The receptors originated from an adult in good health. Both conserved end residues are part of each CDR3. A D gene is named only where the DNA matches it firmly. Clone size is not always given. Where it is, it says once, few, many or a class for expanded clones.

CDR3 DNA: TGTGCCAGTAGTATCGGACATCCCGGAAATCAGCCCCAGCATTTT
CDR3 protein: CASSIGHPGNQPQHF
J gene: TRBJ1-5
D gene: -
V gene: TRBV19
clone size: -

CDR3 DNA: TGTGCCAGCAGCTTGGTCGGGCGGGGCCTGAACACTGAAGCTTTCTTT
CDR3 protein: CASSLVGRGLNTEAFF
J gene: TRBJ1-1
D gene: -
V gene: TRBV5-6
clone size: -

CDR3 DNA: TGCGCCAGCAGCCAAGGGGAGACCGTGAATTCACCCCTCCACTTT
CDR3 protein: CASSQGETVNSPLHF
J gene: TRBJ1-6
D gene: -
V gene: TRBV4-3
clone size: -

CDR3 DNA: TGTGCCAGCAGCGCACAGGGATCGTATGGCTACACCTTC
CDR3 protein: CASSAQGSYGYTF
J gene: TRBJ1-2
D gene: -
V gene: TRBV9
clone size: -

CDR3 DNA: TGTGCCAGCAGCCCCGACTACGGCACAGATACGCAGTATTTT
CDR3 protein: CASSPDYGTDTQYF
J gene: TRBJ2-3
D gene: -
V gene: TRBV7-2
clone size: -

CDR3 DNA: TGTGCCAGCAGCTTAGAGGGTAGCGGGAGGGGCTTGGATACGCAGTATTTT
CDR3 protein: CASSLEGSGRGLDTQYF
J gene: TRBJ2-3
D gene: TRBD2
V gene: TRBV7-2
clone size: once

CDR3 DNA: TGTGCCAGCAGTGAACGAACCTCTGGAAACACCATATATTTT
CDR3 protein: CASSERTSGNTIYF
J gene: TRBJ1-3
D gene: -
V gene: TRBV25-1
clone size: -

CDR3 DNA: TGCGCCAGCAGCCGAGACAGGGGGCTGGGGGAGACCCAGTACTTC
CDR3 protein: CASSRDRGLGETQYF
J gene: TRBJ2-5
D gene: TRBD1
V gene: TRBV4-1
clone size: -

CDR3 DNA: TGTGCCAGCAGCGGGGTCCGAGGTGGCAATCAGCCCCAGCATTTT
CDR3 protein: CASSGVRGGNQPQHF
J gene: TRBJ1-5
D gene: -
V gene: TRBV6-5
clone size: -

CDR3 DNA: TGTGCCAGCAGCGGGACAGACAATCAGCCCCAGCATTTT
CDR3 protein: CASSGTDNQPQHF
J gene: TRBJ1-5
D gene: TRBD1
V gene: TRBV7-9
clone size: -

CDR3 DNA: TGTGCCAGCAGCTTGGACAGGAGCACTGAAGCTTTCTTT
CDR3 protein: CASSLDRSTEAFF
J gene: TRBJ1-1
D gene: TRBD1
V gene: TRBV7-2
clone size: -

CDR3 DNA: TGTGCCAGCTCACCACAGGGAACCGAGACAGGGGGGACTAACTATGGCTACACCTTC
CDR3 protein: CASSPQGTETGGTNYGYTF
J gene: TRBJ1-2
D gene: TRBD1
V gene: TRBV18
clone size: few

CDR3 DNA: TGTGCCAGCTCATCACGACTAGCGGGAGGTTCCTACGAGCAGTACTTC
CDR3 protein: CASSSRLAGGSYEQYF
J gene: TRBJ2-7
D gene: TRBD2
V gene: TRBV18
clone size: -

CDR3 DNA: TGTGCCAGCTCATCCCCCAATCAGCCCCAGCATTTT
CDR3 protein: CASSSPNQPQHF
J gene: TRBJ1-5
D gene: -
V gene: TRBV18
clone size: -

CDR3 DNA: TGTGCCAGCAGCTTTGGACAGGCCGCGGATACGCAGTATTTT
CDR3 protein: CASSFGQAADTQYF
J gene: TRBJ2-3
D gene: TRBD1
V gene: TRBV7-2
clone size: -

CDR3 DNA: TGTGCCACCAGCAGAGATAGAGAAAAGTCCCTCCACTTT
CDR3 protein: CATSRDREKSLHF
J gene: TRBJ1-6
D gene: -
V gene: TRBV15
clone size: -

CDR3 DNA: TGCGCCAGCAGGGAGACAGGGGCTCGAACCGGGGAGCTGTTTTTT
CDR3 protein: CASRETGARTGELFF
J gene: TRBJ2-2
D gene: TRBD1
V gene: TRBV5-1
clone size: -

CDR3 DNA: TGTGCCAGTAGTATAGGGTCGGGGACAGGTCAAACAGAGACGCAGTATTTT
CDR3 protein: CASSIGSGTGQTETQYF
J gene: TRBJ2-3
D gene: TRBD1
V gene: TRBV19
clone size: -

CDR3 DNA: TGTGCCAGCAGCTTAACCACAGGGGGTTCCTATAATTCACCCCTCCACTTT
CDR3 protein: CASSLTTGGSYNSPLHF
J gene: TRBJ1-6
D gene: TRBD1
V gene: TRBV7-9
clone size: -

CDR3 DNA: TGCGCCAGCAGCTTGGAAATTACTAGCGGGAGAGGCACCGGGGAGCTGTTTTTT
CDR3 protein: CASSLEITSGRGTGELFF
J gene: TRBJ2-2
D gene: TRBD2
V gene: TRBV5-1
clone size: -

CDR3 DNA: TGTGCCAGCCAGGGAAAACCCGCTAGTGAAAAACTGTTTTTT
CDR3 protein: CASQGKPASEKLFF
J gene: TRBJ1-4
D gene: -
V gene: TRBV28
clone size: -

CDR3 DNA: TGTGCCAGCAGTTTGAGGAGTGAGCAGTTCTTC
CDR3 protein: CASSLRSEQFF
J gene: TRBJ2-1
D gene: -
V gene: TRBV12-3/TRBV12-4
clone size: few

CDR3 DNA: TGTGCCTGGAGTGTCAATGCTGCCCGTGAGACCCAGTACTTC
CDR3 protein: CAWSVNAARETQYF
J gene: TRBJ2-5
D gene: -
V gene: TRBV30
clone size: -

CDR3 DNA: TGTGCCAGCAGCATCCAAGGGGAGTCCACTGAAGCTTTCTTT
CDR3 protein: CASSIQGESTEAFF
J gene: TRBJ1-1
D gene: -
V gene: TRBV7-2
clone size: -

CDR3 DNA: TGTGCCTGGAGCCCGCAGGGGGCGAACTATGGCTACACCTTC
CDR3 protein: CAWSPQGANYGYTF
J gene: TRBJ1-2
D gene: TRBD1
V gene: TRBV30
clone size: -

CDR3 DNA: TGTGCCAGCAGGCAAGACCGACAGGTACCAACTGAAGCTTTCTTT
CDR3 protein: CASRQDRQVPTEAFF
J gene: TRBJ1-1
D gene: -
V gene: TRBV2
clone size: -

CDR3 DNA: TGTGCCAGTAGACCGTGGGGAGGGCTCGGAGGGGATGAAAAACTGTTTTTT
CDR3 protein: CASRPWGGLGGDEKLFF
J gene: TRBJ1-4
D gene: -
V gene: TRBV19
clone size: -

CDR3 DNA: TGTGCCAGCAGCTTAGCGCTAGGATCCACCGGGGAGCTGTTTTTT
CDR3 protein: CASSLALGSTGELFF
J gene: TRBJ2-2
D gene: -
V gene: TRBV7-2
clone size: -

CDR3 DNA: TGTGCCAGCAGTAAGCGGGAGTATTACAATGAGCAGTTCTTC
CDR3 protein: CASSKREYYNEQFF
J gene: TRBJ2-1
D gene: TRBD2
V gene: TRBV7-2
clone size: -

CDR3 DNA: TGTGCCAGCAAGGGGGTTAATTCACCCCTCCACTTT
CDR3 protein: CASKGVNSPLHF
J gene: TRBJ1-6
D gene: -
V gene: TRBV6-5
clone size: -

CDR3 DNA: TGTGCCAACGGGCCTGGGGCGGACTATGGCTACACCTTC
CDR3 protein: CANGPGADYGYTF
J gene: TRBJ1-2
D gene: -
V gene: TRBV10-3
clone size: -

CDR3 DNA: TGTGCCAGCAGTGAAGGCCCCGGGTCTGGAAACACCATATATTTT
CDR3 protein: CASSEGPGSGNTIYF
J gene: TRBJ1-3
D gene: -
V gene: TRBV2
clone size: -

CDR3 DNA: TGTGCCAGCAGCTCCCGGGCTGTAGAGACCCAGTACTTC
CDR3 protein: CASSSRAVETQYF
J gene: TRBJ2-5
D gene: -
V gene: TRBV7-9
clone size: -

CDR3 DNA: TGTGCCAGCAGCCCCGCGAACGCTGGGGCCAACGTCCTGACTTTC
CDR3 protein: CASSPANAGANVLTF
J gene: TRBJ2-6
D gene: -
V gene: TRBV9
clone size: medium-sized

CDR3 DNA: TGTGCCTGGAGTTGGACAGGGGGCTCATCGGCTGGAAACACCATATATTTT
CDR3 protein: CAWSWTGGSSAGNTIYF
J gene: TRBJ1-3
D gene: TRBD1
V gene: TRBV30
clone size: -

CDR3 DNA: TGTGCCAGCAGTCTAACAGGGGGTACCTACGAGCAGTACTTC
CDR3 protein: CASSLTGGTYEQYF
J gene: TRBJ2-7
D gene: TRBD1
V gene: TRBV6-2/TRBV6-3
clone size: -

CDR3 DNA: TGTGCCAGCAGCTTAGGGGAGCGGGGTACGCAGTATTTT
CDR3 protein: CASSLGERGTQYF
J gene: TRBJ2-3
D gene: TRBD2
V gene: TRBV7-8
clone size: -

CDR3 DNA: TGTGCCAGCAGCTTGGGAGGAGACACCGGGGAGCTGTTTTTT
CDR3 protein: CASSLGGDTGELFF
J gene: TRBJ2-2
D gene: -
V gene: TRBV5-6
clone size: -

CDR3 DNA: TGTGCCAGCAGCATAGGGGTGGCCCAGTACTTC
CDR3 protein: CASSIGVAQYF
J gene: TRBJ2-5
D gene: -
V gene: TRBV6-5
clone size: -

CDR3 DNA: TGTGCCAGCAGTGAGGGACTACCCCACACAGATACGCAGTATTTT
CDR3 protein: CASSEGLPHTDTQYF
J gene: TRBJ2-3
D gene: TRBD2
V gene: TRBV2
clone size: -

CDR3 DNA: TGTGCCAGCAGTTTATCGAGAAGCGCGACGGGCCCCTACGAGCAGTACTTC
CDR3 protein: CASSLSRSATGPYEQYF
J gene: TRBJ2-7
D gene: -
V gene: TRBV27
clone size: -

CDR3 DNA: TGTGCCAGCAGGTCGGGTCAGTCCCTCTTAGGGGAGCAGTTCTTC
CDR3 protein: CASRSGQSLLGEQFF
J gene: TRBJ2-1
D gene: -
V gene: TRBV2
clone size: -

CDR3 DNA: TGCGCCAGCAGCCAAGTAGGGGCGGGATCAGATACGCAGTATTTT
CDR3 protein: CASSQVGAGSDTQYF
J gene: TRBJ2-3
D gene: -
V gene: TRBV4-1
clone size: -

CDR3 DNA: TGTGCCAGCAGTGGGCTTGGAGCCGGGGCCAACGTCCTGACTTTC
CDR3 protein: CASSGLGAGANVLTF
J gene: TRBJ2-6
D gene: -
V gene: TRBV2
clone size: -

CDR3 DNA: TGTGCCAGCAGCTTGGGGGGAAACGGGAGAAGCATGAGCTACACCTTC
CDR3 protein: CASSLGGNGRSMSYTF
J gene: TRBJ1-2
D gene: -
V gene: TRBV5-4
clone size: -

CDR3 DNA: TGTGCCAGCTCAGACAGAAGAAATGAAAAACTGTTTTTT
CDR3 protein: CASSDRRNEKLFF
J gene: TRBJ1-4
D gene: -
V gene: TRBV12-3/TRBV12-4
clone size: -

CDR3 DNA: TGTGCCAGCAGCCAAGAATTCGGGAGGAATGAGCAGTTCTTC
CDR3 protein: CASSQEFGRNEQFF
J gene: TRBJ2-1
D gene: TRBD2
V gene: TRBV4-2
clone size: few

CDR3 DNA: TGTGCCAGTAGTATAGTGGGGACTAGCACAGATACGCAGTATTTT
CDR3 protein: CASSIVGTSTDTQYF
J gene: TRBJ2-3
D gene: -
V gene: TRBV19
clone size: -

CDR3 DNA: TGTGCCAGCAGCGCGATTTGGGCCGATGAGCAGTTCTTC
CDR3 protein: CASSAIWADEQFF
J gene: TRBJ2-1
D gene: -
V gene: TRBV7-2
clone size: -

CDR3 DNA: TGTGCCAGCAGCCCCCGTGATAGCGGGACCCGTAGTGAGCAGTACTTC
CDR3 protein: CASSPRDSGTRSEQYF
J gene: TRBJ2-7
D gene: TRBD2
V gene: TRBV5-4
clone size: -

CDR3 DNA: TGTGCCAGCAGTTCGGCGAGACAGTTTAATGAAAAACTGTTTTTT
CDR3 protein: CASSSARQFNEKLFF
J gene: TRBJ1-4
D gene: -
V gene: TRBV28
clone size: few

CDR3 DNA: TGTGCCAGCAGCTTAGGGGGTGGCAATCAGCCCCAGCATTTT
CDR3 protein: CASSLGGGNQPQHF
J gene: TRBJ1-5
D gene: -
V gene: TRBV11-2
clone size: -

CDR3 DNA: TGTGCCAGCAGCGAAGGACAGGGTATCTACGAGCAGTACTTC
CDR3 protein: CASSEGQGIYEQYF
J gene: TRBJ2-7
D gene: TRBD1
V gene: TRBV7-9
clone size: -

CDR3 DNA: TGTGCCAGCTCTGGGGGCACAGATACGCAGTATTTT
CDR3 protein: CASSGGTDTQYF
J gene: TRBJ2-3
D gene: -
V gene: TRBV5-8
clone size: -

CDR3 DNA: TGTGCCTGGAGTGTAAGTTGGAGCTCTGGGGCCAACGTCCTGACTTTC
CDR3 protein: CAWSVSWSSGANVLTF
J gene: TRBJ2-6
D gene: -
V gene: TRBV30
clone size: -